The next 8 T cell receptor beta chains were all read from a single sample in a study of tumor-infiltrating lymphocytes in primary liver carcinoma. Priming with a constant-region primer yielded TCR beta cDNA from about 480 ng total RNA. Three rounds of nested multiplex PCR with slightly modified ARM-PCR produced TCR beta libraries. Investigators reported that the first two PCR rounds, at 10 cycles each, used TRBV1-TRBV30 forward primers with a C-beta reverse primer. Each CDR3 protein is one row after TCRdb ran MiXCR on the multiplex PCR reads. The table lists over 250,000 distinct CDR3 sequences, approximately 58% of them singletons. They got blood RNA out of unsorted whole blood and also pulled out germline DNA. The source material was peripheral blood. The receptors shown here come from a woman aged 30 to 39 with primary liver carcinoma and hepatitis B virus infection.

Notes on this clonotype: One end of the junction is discordant with germline, which a read error may explain. The V gene is TRBV7-9, the J gene TRBJ2-7; 13 bases align to TRBD2. Germline CDR1 reads SEHNR; CDR2 reads FQNEAQ (reference sequence). The CDR3 runs 15 residues. The CDR3 region is CASSGETSGRTERYF. The CDR3 DNA is TGTGCCAGCAGCGGGGAGACTAGCGGGAGGACCGAGCGGTACTTC. Drawing the rest from reference TRBV7-9 and TRBJ2-7, the complete variable domain is DTGVSQNPRHKITKRGQNVTFRCDPISEHNRLYWYRQTLGQGPEFLTYFQNEAQLEKSRLLSDRFSAERPKGSFSTLEIQRTEQGDSAMYLCASSGETSGRTERYFGPGTRLTVT.

On this clonotype: A much larger clone sits a single nucleotide away, making a read error possible. V is TRBV6-5 and J is TRBJ2-2, with D tentatively TRBD2 (6 bases). Germline V gene sequence: CDR1 MNHEY, CDR2 SVGAGI. CDR3 length equals 14 residues. The CDR3 protein is CAGRMIRETGELFF. The CDR3 region has the DNA TGTGCCGGCAGGATGATTCGGGAGACCGGGGAGCTGTTTTTT.

The V gene is TRBV29-1, the J gene TRBJ2-1; D perhaps matches TRBD2 (5 bases). With 8 bases removed from V and 2 bases from J, the gap between germline ends came to 28 bases. This CDR3 is built from 18 residues. Looked up from germline, CDR1 is SQVTM and CDR2 is ANQGSEA. The CDR3 is CSLVARGGDTKAYNEQFF. The CDR3 DNA follows: TGCAGCCTTGTGGCGAGAGGAGGTGACACCAAAGCCTACAATGAGCAGTTCTTC.

Points on this clonotype: A much larger clone sits a single nucleotide away, making a read error possible. CDR3 amino acids: CARSQVGASGSTDTQYF. CDR3 DNA sequence: TGTGCCAGGAGCCAAGTCGGAGCCAGCGGGAGCACAGATACGCAGTATTTT. The V call is TRBV4-2, the J call TRBJ2-3, with D perhaps matching TRBD2 (6 bases). This CDR3 has 17 residues. The V gene's germline CDR1 is LGHNA and CDR2 YNFKEQ.

As to this clonotype: The junction departs from germline at one end; a sequencing error may be responsible. The chain uses TRBV11-2 and TRBJ2-7; D not resolved. CDR3 length: 14 residues. The V gene's germline CDR1 is SGHAT and CDR2 FQNNGV. In DNA form, the CDR3 reads TGTACCAGCAGCTTAACCCACGGAGCCTACGAGCAGTACTTC. Amino acid sequence: CTSSLTHGAYEQYF.

Comments on this clonotype: A much larger clone is a single base away; this may be a read error. The chain is built from TRBV11-2 and TRBJ2-1; 8 bases fit TRBD2. The germline CDR1 and CDR2 sequences are SGHAT and FQNNGV. The CDR3 covers 14 residues. This CDR3 reads CVNRRGDPINEQFF. The CDR3 DNA reads TGTGTCAACAGGCGGGGGGACCCTATCAATGAGCAGTTCTTC.

A remark on this clonotype: A much more abundant neighbour one base away suggests this may be a read error. V and J are TRBV29-1 and TRBJ2-4; maybe TRBD2 (7 bases). Germline assignment: CDR1 SQVTM and CDR2 ANQGSEA. The CDR3 is 13 amino acids. CDR3 residues: CSFDWEGGNIQYF. In nucleotides, the CDR3 is TGCAGCTTTGACTGGGAGGGGGGAAACATTCAGTACTTC.

The rearrangement links TRBV5-1 to TRBJ2-5, with a tentative D call TRBD1 (5 bases). This CDR3 contains 13 residues. V was trimmed by 4 bases and J by 5 bases, leaving 12 bases between them. The germline CDR1 and CDR2 sequences are SGHRS and YFSETQ. CDR3 in amino acids: CASSGWGDETQYF. The CDR3 DNA is TGCGCCAGCAGCGGATGGGGCGACGAGACCCAGTACTTC.